Listed below are T cell receptor beta chains from one sample, sequenced in a study of blood T cell repertoires in COVID-19. Sequenced by immunoSEQ multiplex PCR; TCRdb stores in-frame clones only, minus some. The sample includes roughly 200,000 clones, 78% seen only once; the top ten take about 3%. Material for sequencing was peripheral blood. Receptors originate from a woman older than 75 with active or convalescent COVID-19. Both conserved end residues are part of each CDR3. A D gene is named only where the DNA matches it firmly. The size field is filled for only some rows; it gives once, few, many or a size class.

V gene,clone size,D gene,J gene,CDR3 DNA,CDR3 protein
TRBV2,few,.,TRBJ1-1,TGTGCCAGCAGACTGGACAGCGACACTGAAGCTTTCTTT,CASRLDSDTEAFF
TRBV28,.,.,TRBJ1-3,TGTGCCAGCAGTTCGTCAGGGGATGGAAACACCATATATTTT,CASSSSGDGNTIYF
TRBV5-1,.,.,TRBJ2-3,TGCGCCAGCAGTCCCATGCACACGGGGGCAGATACGCAGTATTTT,CASSPMHTGADTQYF
TRBV15,.,.,TRBJ2-2,TGTGCCACCAGCATCAGTTATGCCGGGGAGCTGTTTTTT,CATSISYAGELFF
TRBV7-9,.,.,TRBJ1-2,TGTGCCAGCAGCTTCTATAGCGGCACCGTCTATGGCTACACCTTC,CASSFYSGTVYGYTF
TRBV18,.,TRBD1,TRBJ1-3,TGTGCCAGCTCACCCGAGGGGGCTGAGCGAACCACCATATATTTT,CASSPEGAERTTIYF
TRBV5-1,.,TRBD1,TRBJ2-7,TGCGCCAGCAGCCCCCGGGACAGGCGCCACGAGCAGTACTTC,CASSPRDRRHEQYF
TRBV10-2,.,.,TRBJ2-7,TGCGCCAGCAAGAACGGGTCGAGCTCCTACGAGCAGTACTTC,CASKNGSSSYEQYF
TRBV19,.,.,TRBJ2-7,TGTGCCAGTAAACTTCAAAGGGGAACCTACGAGCAGTACTTC,CASKLQRGTYEQYF
TRBV4-3,few,.,TRBJ1-5,TGCGCCAGCAGCCAAGAAGCAGGAACGATTCGTCAGCCCCAGCATTTT,CASSQEAGTIRQPQHF
TRBV7-2,.,.,TRBJ2-3,TGTGCCAGCAGCCCATTAATCAGGGATACGCAGTATTTT,CASSPLIRDTQYF
TRBV5-4,once,.,TRBJ1-2,TGTGCCAGCAGCTTTAGGGGGATCTATGGCTACACCTTC,CASSFRGIYGYTF
TRBV12-5,.,.,TRBJ2-1,TGTGCTAGTGCCGGACAGAACTACAATGAGCAGTTCTTC,CASAGQNYNEQFF
TRBV5-4,.,TRBD1,TRBJ2-1,TGTGCCAGCAGCGAAGGACAGGGGAATGAGCAGTTCTTC,CASSEGQGNEQFF
TRBV6-5,few,TRBD1,TRBJ2-7,TGTGCCAGCAGCCAAGATCCGTCAGGGGGCGAGCAGTACTTC,CASSQDPSGGEQYF
TRBV18,.,.,TRBJ1-3,TGTGCCAGCTCACCCGCGGGTCCAAGCTCTGGAAACACCATATATTTT,CASSPAGPSSGNTIYF
TRBV28,.,TRBD1,TRBJ1-1,TGTGCCAGCACCTTTCAAGACAGGGTCACTGAAGCTTTCTTT,CASTFQDRVTEAFF
TRBV1,.,.,TRBJ1-1,TGCACCAGCAGCCAAGGCGGGCGTAACACTGAAGCTTTCTTT,CTSSQGGRNTEAFF
TRBV11-2,few,TRBD2,TRBJ2-7,TGTGCCAGCAGCTGGACTAGCGGGGGGGCCTTATCCTACGAGCAGTACTTC,CASSWTSGGALSYEQYF
TRBV5-1,.,TRBD2,TRBJ2-5,TGCGCCAGCAGCTTGGGGGCAGCGGGGCAAGAGACCCAGTACTTC,CASSLGAAGQETQYF
TRBV2,.,.,TRBJ1-1,TGTGCCAGCAGTGACCGACACATGAACACTGAAGCTTTCTTT,CASSDRHMNTEAFF
TRBV29-1,once,.,TRBJ1-5,TGCAGCGTTGGTAGGGCATGGGGCGGAAGGCCCCAGCATTTT,CSVGRAWGGRPQHF
TRBV7-6,.,TRBD1,TRBJ1-2,TGTGCCAGCAGCTTAGTGACAGGGAAAGGCTACACCTTC,CASSLVTGKGYTF
TRBV6-5,.,.,TRBJ2-5,TGTGCCAGCAGTTCGTCCCACCAAGGGGGAGAGACCCAGTACTTC,CASSSSHQGGETQYF
TRBV19,.,.,TRBJ2-5,TGTGCCACCAGAGTAGACCACGGGGAGACCCAGTACTTC,CATRVDHGETQYF
TRBV28,.,TRBD2,TRBJ2-2,TGTGCCAGCAGTCCCCATGGGGGGGGACTCACCGGGGAGCTGTTTTTT,CASSPHGGGLTGELFF
TRBV2,.,.,TRBJ1-5,TGTGCCAGCAGTGCCGCCGAGGGAAATCAGCCCCAGCATTTT,CASSAAEGNQPQHF